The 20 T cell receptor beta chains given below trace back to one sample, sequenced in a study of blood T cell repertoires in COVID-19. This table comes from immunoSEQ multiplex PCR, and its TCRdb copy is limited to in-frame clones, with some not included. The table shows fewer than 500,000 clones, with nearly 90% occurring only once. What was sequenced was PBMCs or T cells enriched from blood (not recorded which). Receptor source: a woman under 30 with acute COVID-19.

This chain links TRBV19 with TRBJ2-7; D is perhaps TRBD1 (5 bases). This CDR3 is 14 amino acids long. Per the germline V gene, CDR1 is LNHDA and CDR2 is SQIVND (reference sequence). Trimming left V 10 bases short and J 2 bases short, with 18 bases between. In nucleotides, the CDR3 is TGTGCCACCTCACGCAGGGTGGCCCCCTACGAGCAGTACTTC. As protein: CATSRRVAPYEQYF.

This CDR3 reads CASSARQVRTGELFF. CDR3 DNA: TGTGCCAGCAGCGCCCGACAGGTTCGGACCGGGGAGCTGTTTTTT. The gene calls are TRBV9 and TRBJ2-2, with D perhaps TRBD1 (6 bases). CDR1 and CDR2 (germline): SGDLS, YYNGEE. V was shortened by 3 bases and J by 5 bases, with 14 bases between the two germline ends. CDR3 length equals 15 residues. The full variable domain, its missing parts supplied by reference TRBV9 and TRBJ2-2, is DSGVTQTPKHLITATGQRVTLRCSPRSGDLSVYWYQQSLDQGLQFLIQYYNGEERAKGNILERFSAQQFPDLHSELNLSSLELGDSALYFCASSARQVRTGELFFGEGSRLTVL.

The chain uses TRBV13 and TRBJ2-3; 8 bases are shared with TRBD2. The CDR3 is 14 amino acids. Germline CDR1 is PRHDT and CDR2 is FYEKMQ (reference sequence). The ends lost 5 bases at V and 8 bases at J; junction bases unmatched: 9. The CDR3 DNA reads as TGTGCCAGCAGCATTAGCGGGGACAAAGGTACGCAGTATTTT. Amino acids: CASSISGDKGTQYF. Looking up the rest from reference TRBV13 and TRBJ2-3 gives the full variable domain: AAGVIQSPRHLIKEKRETATLKCYPIPRHDTVYWYQQGPGQDPQFLISFYEKMQSDKGSIPDRFSAQQFSDYHSELNMSSLELGDSALYFCASSISGDKGTQYFGPGTRLTVL.

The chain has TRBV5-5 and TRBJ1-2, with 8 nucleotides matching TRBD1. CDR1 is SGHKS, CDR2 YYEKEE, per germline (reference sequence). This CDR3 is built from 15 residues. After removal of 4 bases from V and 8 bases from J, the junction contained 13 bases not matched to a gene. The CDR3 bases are TGTGCCAGCAGCCCACCGGGACAGGCGGCGGGAGGCTACACCTTC. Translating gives CASSPPGQAAGGYTF.

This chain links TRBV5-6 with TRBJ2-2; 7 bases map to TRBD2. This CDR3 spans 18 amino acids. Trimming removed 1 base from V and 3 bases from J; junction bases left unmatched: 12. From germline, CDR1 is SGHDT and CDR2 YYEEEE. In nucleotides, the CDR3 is TGTGCCAGCAGCTTGTCTAGCGGAGCCCAAGTGTACACCGGGGAGCTGTTTTTT. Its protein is CASSLSSGAQVYTGELFF. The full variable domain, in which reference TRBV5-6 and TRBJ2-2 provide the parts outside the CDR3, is DAGVTQSPTHLIKTRGQQVTLRCSPKSGHDTVSWYQQALGQGPQFIFQYYEEEERQRGNFPDRFSGHQFPNYSSELNVNALLLGDSALYLCASSLSSGAQVYTGELFFGEGSRLTVL.

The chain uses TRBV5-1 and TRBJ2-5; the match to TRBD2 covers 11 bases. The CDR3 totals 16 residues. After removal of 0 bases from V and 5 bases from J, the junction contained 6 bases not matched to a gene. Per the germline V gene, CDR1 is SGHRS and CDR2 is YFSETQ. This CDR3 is CASSLAGTSGIETQYF. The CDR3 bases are TGCGCCAGCAGCTTGGCCGGGACTAGCGGCATCGAGACCCAGTACTTC.

The CDR3 DNA sequence: TGTGCCAGCAGCCAAGTTACCACCCTGGGAGTGAACACTGAAGCTTTCTTT. Protein product: CASSQVTTLGVNTEAFF. The V and J genes are TRBV14 and TRBJ1-1, with D unresolved. Germline-derived CDR1 and CDR2 are SGHDN and FVKESK. This CDR3 has 17 residues. The V and J ends lost 1 base and 0 bases respectively, with 15 bases between them.

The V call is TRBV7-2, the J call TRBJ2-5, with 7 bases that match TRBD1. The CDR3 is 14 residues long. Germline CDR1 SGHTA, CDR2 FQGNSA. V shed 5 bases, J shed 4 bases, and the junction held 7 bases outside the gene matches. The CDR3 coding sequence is TGTGCCAGCAGCGCGAGACAGGGTTTAGAGACCCAGTACTTC. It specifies CASSARQGLETQYF.

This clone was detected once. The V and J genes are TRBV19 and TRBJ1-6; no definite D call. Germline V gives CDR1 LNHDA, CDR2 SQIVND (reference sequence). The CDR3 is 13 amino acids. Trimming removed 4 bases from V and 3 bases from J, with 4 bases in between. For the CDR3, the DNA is TGTGCCAGTAGTACCAGCTATAATTCACCCCTCCACTTT. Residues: CASSTSYNSPLHF.

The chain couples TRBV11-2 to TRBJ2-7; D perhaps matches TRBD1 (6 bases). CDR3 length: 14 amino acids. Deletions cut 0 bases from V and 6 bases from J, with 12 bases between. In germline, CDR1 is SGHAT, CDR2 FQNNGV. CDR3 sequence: CASSLDPGQFEQYF. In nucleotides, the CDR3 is TGTGCCAGCAGCTTAGATCCCGGACAGTTCGAGCAGTACTTC.

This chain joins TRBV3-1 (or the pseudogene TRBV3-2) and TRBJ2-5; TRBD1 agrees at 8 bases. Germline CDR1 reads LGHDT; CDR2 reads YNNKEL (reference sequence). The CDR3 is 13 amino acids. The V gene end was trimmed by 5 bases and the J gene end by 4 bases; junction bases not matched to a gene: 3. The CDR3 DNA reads TGTGCCAGCAGCGAAACAGGGGGAGAGACCCAGTACTTC. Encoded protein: CASSETGGETQYF.

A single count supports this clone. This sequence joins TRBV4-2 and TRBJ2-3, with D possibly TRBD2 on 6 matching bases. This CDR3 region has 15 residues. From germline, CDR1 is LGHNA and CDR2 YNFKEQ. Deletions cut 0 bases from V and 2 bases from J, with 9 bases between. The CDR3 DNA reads TGTGCCAGCAGCCAAGACTCGGGGGACACAGATACGCAGTATTTT. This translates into CASSQDSGDTDTQYF.

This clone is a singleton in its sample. In DNA, the CDR3 is TGTGCCAGCAGTTACTCCTGGGAGGGTAATGAAGCTTTCTTT. Translated, it gives CASSYSWEGNEAFF. The chain is built from TRBV6-5 and TRBJ1-1; no firm D call. Trimming removed 0 bases at V and 7 bases at J, with 12 bases between. The CDR3 has 14 residues. Germline V gives CDR1 MNHEY, CDR2 SVGAGI.

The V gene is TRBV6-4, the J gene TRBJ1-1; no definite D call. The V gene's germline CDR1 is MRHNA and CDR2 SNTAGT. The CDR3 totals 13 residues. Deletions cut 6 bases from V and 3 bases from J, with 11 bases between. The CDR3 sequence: CASSTQQDTEAFF. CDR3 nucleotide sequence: TGTGCCAGCAGCACACAGCAGGACACTGAAGCTTTCTTT.

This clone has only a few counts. The CDR3 nucleotides are TGTGCCAGTAAAACCGGGACAGGTAATTCACCCCTCCACTTT. It yields the protein CASKTGTGNSPLHF. The chain joins TRBV19 to TRBJ1-6; 8 bases agree with TRBD1. This CDR3 has 14 residues. The germline CDR1 and CDR2 sequences are LNHDA and SQIVND (reference sequence). The V and J ends lost 7 bases and 6 bases, in that order; junction bases with no gene match: 5.

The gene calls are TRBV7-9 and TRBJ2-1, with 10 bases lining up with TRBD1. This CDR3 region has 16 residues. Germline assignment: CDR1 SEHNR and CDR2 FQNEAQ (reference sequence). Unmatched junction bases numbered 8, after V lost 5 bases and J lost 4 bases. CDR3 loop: CASSATDRGFYNEQFF. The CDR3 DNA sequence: TGTGCCAGCAGCGCGACGGACAGGGGGTTTTACAATGAGCAGTTCTTC.

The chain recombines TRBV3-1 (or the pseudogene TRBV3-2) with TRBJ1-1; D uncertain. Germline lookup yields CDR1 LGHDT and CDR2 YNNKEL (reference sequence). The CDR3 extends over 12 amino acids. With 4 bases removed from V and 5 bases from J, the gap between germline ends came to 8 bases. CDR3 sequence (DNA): TGTGCCAGCAGCCCCGGTCCTACTGAAGCTTTCTTT. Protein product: CASSPGPTEAFF.

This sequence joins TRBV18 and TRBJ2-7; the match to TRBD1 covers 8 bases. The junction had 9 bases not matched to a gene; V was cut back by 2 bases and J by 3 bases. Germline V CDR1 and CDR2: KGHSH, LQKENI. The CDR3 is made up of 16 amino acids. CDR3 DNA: TGTGCCAGCTCACCAAGAAGGGGACAGGAACACTACGAGCAGTACTTC. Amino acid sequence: CASSPRRGQEHYEQYF.

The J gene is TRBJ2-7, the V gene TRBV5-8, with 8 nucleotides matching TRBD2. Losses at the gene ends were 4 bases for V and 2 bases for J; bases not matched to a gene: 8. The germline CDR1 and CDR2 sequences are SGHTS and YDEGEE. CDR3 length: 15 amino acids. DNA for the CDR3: TGTGCCAGCAGCCAAGGTTTTAGCGGGACCTACGAGCAGTACTTC. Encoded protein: CASSQGFSGTYEQYF. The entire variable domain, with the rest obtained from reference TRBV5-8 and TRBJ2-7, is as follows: EAGVTQSPTHLIKTRGQQATLRCSPISGHTSVYWYQQALGLGLQFLLWYDEGEERNRGNFPPRFSGRQFPNYSSELNVNALELEDSALYLCASSQGFSGTYEQYFGPGTRLTVT.

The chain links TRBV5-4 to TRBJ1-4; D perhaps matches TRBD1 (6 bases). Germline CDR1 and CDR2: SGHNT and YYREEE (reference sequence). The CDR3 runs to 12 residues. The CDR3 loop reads CASGQLNEKLFF. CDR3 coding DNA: TGTGCGAGCGGACAGTTAAATGAAAAACTGTTTTTT.